The rows below give T cell receptor beta chains drawn from one sample of a study of T-cell reconstitution after alpha-beta-depleted transplantation in children. MiXCR, applied by TCRdb to the PCR reads, yields one record per CDR3 protein. The repertoire holds about 400,000 distinct CDR3 sequences, with 20% as singletons. Source: PBMCs from the stem cell graft donor, taken from the stem cell graft. The receptors here all came from a human donor who donated a stem cell graft to a child with acute myeloid leukemia. The CDR3 runs from the conserved cysteine through the conserved F or W. Fields, in order: J gene, V gene, CDR3 protein.

j_call: TRBJ1-1; v_call: TRBV6-2/TRBV6-3; cdr3_aa: CASSSVSTEAFF
j_call: TRBJ2-7; v_call: TRBV20-1; cdr3_aa: CSADGGSYEQYF
j_call: TRBJ2-7; v_call: TRBV12-3/TRBV12-4; cdr3_aa: CASRQGYPYEQYF
j_call: TRBJ2-7; v_call: TRBV5-1; cdr3_aa: CASSLSDKQYF
j_call: TRBJ2-3; v_call: TRBV7-2; cdr3_aa: CASSGWINTGAARTDTQYF
j_call: TRBJ2-1; v_call: TRBV7-2; cdr3_aa: CASSNGGGDEQFF
j_call: TRBJ2-1; v_call: TRBV7-2; cdr3_aa: CASSLVSSFGEQFF
j_call: TRBJ2-7; v_call: TRBV29-1; cdr3_aa: CSVGGLAGSYEQYF
j_call: TRBJ2-3; v_call: TRBV12-3/TRBV12-4; cdr3_aa: CASRPRDLTSGNVDTQYF
j_call: TRBJ2-7; v_call: TRBV5-1; cdr3_aa: CASSLEGLPNPYEQYF
j_call: TRBJ1-1; v_call: TRBV12-3/TRBV12-4; cdr3_aa: CASSPMGQYTEAFF
j_call: TRBJ2-5; v_call: TRBV5-1; cdr3_aa: CASSLEDGDQETQYF
j_call: TRBJ2-2; v_call: TRBV29-1; cdr3_aa: CSDRRRNTGELFF
j_call: TRBJ2-1; v_call: TRBV28; cdr3_aa: CASSSWDRGNEQFF
j_call: TRBJ1-1; v_call: TRBV6-2/TRBV6-3; cdr3_aa: CASSGEKTGLNTEAFF
j_call: TRBJ2-7; v_call: TRBV29-1; cdr3_aa: CSVWEGSSYEQYF
j_call: TRBJ2-7; v_call: TRBV12-3/TRBV12-4; cdr3_aa: CASKISFGYEQYF
j_call: TRBJ1-2; v_call: TRBV7-3; cdr3_aa: CASSLTEGGGYYGYTF
j_call: TRBJ2-1; v_call: TRBV29-1; cdr3_aa: CSVGQGERNEQFF
j_call: TRBJ2-7; v_call: TRBV6-2/TRBV6-3; cdr3_aa: CASNPGRMMTYEQYF
j_call: TRBJ1-2; v_call: TRBV20-1; cdr3_aa: CSAPTGFNYGYTF
j_call: TRBJ1-2; v_call: TRBV10-3; cdr3_aa: CAISEGGIVYGYTF
j_call: TRBJ2-4; v_call: TRBV6-1; cdr3_aa: CASGQGQLAKNIQYF
j_call: TRBJ2-2; v_call: TRBV20-1; cdr3_aa: CSASEDTGELFF
j_call: TRBJ1-2; v_call: TRBV6-2/TRBV6-3; cdr3_aa: CASSYGPLSDTF
j_call: TRBJ2-7; v_call: TRBV28; cdr3_aa: CASSLDWQGFTYEQYF
j_call: TRBJ2-1; v_call: TRBV2; cdr3_aa: CASSEGRLSYNEQFF
j_call: TRBJ2-7; v_call: TRBV12-3/TRBV12-4; cdr3_aa: CASSAGGARTYEQYF